The rows below give T cell receptor beta chains drawn from one sample of a study of blood T cells in healthy people across ages. TCRdb fed the 5' RACE reads into MiXCR, producing one record per CDR3 protein. The repertoire holds approximately 1.5 million distinct CDR3 sequences, with 34% as singletons. Sequencing used blood. The receptor set was obtained from a woman aged 25-40 years in good health. Both conserved end residues are part of each CDR3. D genes are given only for firm matches. Expanded clones get a size class; other rows say once, few or many, or leave the size out.

V	J	size	D	length	DNA	CDR3
TRBV5-5	TRBJ2-5	.	TRBD2	15	TGTGCCAGCAGCTTGGCTAGCGGGAACACCAAGACCCAGTACTTC	CASSLASGNTKTQYF
TRBV6-6	TRBJ2-3	.	.	16	TGTGCCAGCAGTTACTCGCCAGGGTTACACACAGATACGCAGTATTTT	CASSYSPGLHTDTQYF
TRBV21-1	TRBJ2-5	.	.	10	TGTAACGGGAGCCGAGAGACCCAGTACTTC	CNGSRETQYF
TRBV2	TRBJ2-4	.	.	13	TGTGCCGGCAGTGGATCAGAGATAAACATTCAGTACTTC	CAGSGSEINIQYF
TRBV20-1	TRBJ2-7	few	.	13	TGCAGTGCTAGAGCGACGGGCTCCTACGAGCAGTACTTC	CSARATGSYEQYF
TRBV28	TRBJ1-2	.	.	14	TGTGCCAGCAGTTTACCGACAGCGTTATATGGCTACACCTTC	CASSLPTALYGYTF
TRBV6-6	TRBJ1-5	.	.	15	TGTGCCAGCAGTTACGGGCCAGTTCCCAATCAGCCCCAGCATTTT	CASSYGPVPNQPQHF
TRBV12-3/TRBV12-4	TRBJ2-7	many	.	13	TGTGCCAGCAGGGGAGGGGGTTCCTACGAGCAGTACTTC	CASRGGGSYEQYF
TRBV29-1	TRBJ1-2	many	.	11	TGCAGCGCGTGGAGAGTTTATGGCTACACCTTC	CSAWRVYGYTF
TRBV2	TRBJ2-7	.	TRBD2	14	TGTGCCAGCAGGGGTAGCGGGCTGCCCTACGAGCAGTACTTC	CASRGSGLPYEQYF
TRBV4-1	TRBJ2-5	many	TRBD2	17	TGCGCCAGCAGCCAAGATTTGGGAGGGGCCCGCTTATGGACCCAGTACTTC	CASSQDLGGARLWTQYF
TRBV6-2/TRBV6-3	TRBJ2-3	.	.	15	TGTGCCAGCATCCCAAGGGGATGGAGCACAGATACGCAGTATTTT	CASIPRGWSTDTQYF
TRBV10-3	TRBJ2-7	many	.	12	TGTGCCATCAGTGAGTCACTAGCAGGGCAGTACTTC	CAISESLAGQYF
TRBV4-1	TRBJ2-7	many	TRBD1	15	TGCGCCAGCAGCCAAGGGGACAGGGCCTTCTACGAGCAGTACTTC	CASSQGDRAFYEQYF
TRBV6-5	TRBJ2-1	.	TRBD2	15	TGTGCCAGCAGTTACAGGACTAGCGGGAGTAGTGAGCAGTTCTTC	CASSYRTSGSSEQFF
TRBV4-1	TRBJ1-1	many	.	14	TGTGCCAGCAGCCCACAGGGAGGGAACACTGAAGCTTTCTTT	CASSPQGGNTEAFF
TRBV29-1	TRBJ2-7	.	TRBD2	16	TGCAGCGTTGAAGGTCGGTCTAGCGGGAGCTCCTACGAGCAGTACTTC	CSVEGRSSGSSYEQYF
TRBV5-5	TRBJ2-7	.	.	16	TGTGCCAGCAGCTTGGAACCAGCGACTGTGACCTACGAGCAGTACTTC	CASSLEPATVTYEQYF
TRBV3-1	TRBJ2-5	.	.	12	TGTGCCAGCAGCCAAGATATGAAGACCCAGTACTTC	CASSQDMKTQYF
TRBV7-9	TRBJ1-5	.	TRBD1	14	TGTGCCAGCAGCTTCGGGACAGGGTTTCAGCCCCAGCATTTT	CASSFGTGFQPQHF
TRBV4-1	TRBJ2-5	.	TRBD2	19	TGCGCCAGCAGCCACCTGGAGAGGGTAGCGGGGGGAACAAAAGAGACCCAGTACTTC	CASSHLERVAGGTKETQYF
TRBV12-3/TRBV12-4	TRBJ2-1	few	.	15	TGTGCCAGCAGCACTTTGAGAGCGGCAAGGAATGAGCAGTTCTTC	CASSTLRAARNEQFF
TRBV29-1	TRBJ2-5	few	.	13	TGCAGCGCGGCTCCGGACCTCAGAGAGACCCAGTACTTC	CSAAPDLRETQYF
TRBV29-1	TRBJ2-1	many	.	13	TGCAGCGTTGATAGAACGTCCTACAATGAGCAGTTCTTC	CSVDRTSYNEQFF
TRBV12-3/TRBV12-4	TRBJ1-2	few	.	14	TGTGCCAGCAGACCTCGGGCCCCGGGAGGAGGCTACACCTTC	CASRPRAPGGGYTF
TRBV20-1	TRBJ2-3	few	TRBD2	15	TGCAGTGCTAGAGGGCCGGGACTAGCGATATATACGCAGTATTTT	CSARGPGLAIYTQYF
TRBV20-1	TRBJ2-3	.	TRBD1	14	TGCAGTGCTAGTAAGGGACAGAAAACAGATACGCAGTATTTT	CSASKGQKTDTQYF
TRBV27	TRBJ1-2	few	.	14	TGTGCCAGCAGTTCTACGACACAGGGCTATGGCTACACCTTC	CASSSTTQGYGYTF
TRBV6-1	TRBJ1-5	few	.	16	TGTGCCAGCAGCGAAGCATCTGGATATAGCAATCAGCCCCAGCATTTT	CASSEASGYSNQPQHF
TRBV12-3/TRBV12-4	TRBJ2-3	once	.	16	TGTGCCAGCACCCGCAAGGATGGAGGGGCATCGGATATGCAGTATTTT	CASTRKDGGASDMQYF
TRBV28	TRBJ2-2	.	TRBD1	15	TGTGCCAGCAGTTTCGGGACAGGGGGGACCGGGGAGCTGTTTTTT	CASSFGTGGTGELFF
TRBV29-1	TRBJ2-7	once	TRBD2	12	TGCAGCGCTGGACTAGCGGAAGAGACCCTGTACTTC	CSAGLAEETLYF
TRBV7-9	TRBJ2-1	.	TRBD2	19	TGTGCCAGCAGGTCTGGGGGGGCGTCGGTAGCGGGAGGCTACAATGAGCAGTTCTTC	CASRSGGASVAGGYNEQFF
TRBV12-3/TRBV12-4	TRBJ1-2	.	TRBD1	15	TGTGCCAGCAGTTTACGCAGGGGGCAAGTCTATGGCTACACCTTC	CASSLRRGQVYGYTF
TRBV4-1	TRBJ1-6	.	TRBD1	17	TGCGCCAGCAGCCACATAGGCCGGGACAGGGTGCATTCACCCCTCCACTTT	CASSHIGRDRVHSPLHF